Described below is a single T cell receptor (beta chain) sequence and its context. Antigen unknown. The sample comes from a study of cytomegalovirus exposure and HLA in healthy donors. The V gene's germline CDR1 is SNHLY and CDR2 FYNNEI. Deletions cut 5 bases from V and 7 bases from J, with 11 bases between. This CDR3 spans 13 amino acids. The PCR was carried out with 60 Vbeta primers and 13 Jbeta primers. Sequencing used immunoSEQ multiplex PCR; TCRdb keeps in-frame clones, though not all of them. The sample lists 140,000 or so clones; approximately 79% were seen once. The donors comprised healthy bone marrow donors. General study points: According to reports, the classifier identified cytomegalovirus status with high specificity and sensitivity.

This sequence originates from a man aged 18 to 30 in good health and CMV-seropositive. The chain links TRBV2 to TRBJ1-4; no firm D call. Sample: PBMCs. The CDR3 spells CASSTVLVEKLFF. The CDR3 DNA reads TGTGCCAGCAGTACAGTTTTAGTTGAAAAACTGTTTTTT.